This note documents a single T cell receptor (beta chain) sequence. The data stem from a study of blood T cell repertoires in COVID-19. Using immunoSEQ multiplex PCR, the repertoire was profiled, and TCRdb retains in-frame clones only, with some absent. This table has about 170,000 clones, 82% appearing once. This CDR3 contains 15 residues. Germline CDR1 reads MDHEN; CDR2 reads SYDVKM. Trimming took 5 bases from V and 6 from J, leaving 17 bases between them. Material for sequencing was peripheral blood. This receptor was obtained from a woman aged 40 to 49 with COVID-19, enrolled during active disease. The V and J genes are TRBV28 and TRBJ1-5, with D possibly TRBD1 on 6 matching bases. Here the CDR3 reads CASSTQTGRGQPQHF. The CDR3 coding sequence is TGTGCCAGCAGTACCCAGACAGGCCGGGGTCAGCCCCAGCATTTT.